This TCR beta chain was found in a study of Ad26.COV2.S vaccination and SARS-CoV-2 variants. Whole-study context: It was the COV1001 Ad26.COV2.S trial arm that included the donor. Intramuscularly, Ad26.COV2.S was given either once or twice, 56 days apart.

Treatment indicated: approximately 18 received Ad26.COV2.S at low or high dose, single or two shots; roughly five received placebo; per-sample allocation not given. Samples analyzed were those drawn on day 63 after the first vaccine or placebo injection. TCRdb keeps only in-frame clones here, not all; method: immunoSEQ multiplex PCR. Of 300,000 to 400,000 clones listed, roughly 90% are singletons. Details on this clone: Its antigen remains unknown.

The study, taken as a whole, reports: Researchers reported similar non-spike TCR breadth in vaccine and placebo recipients.

V was trimmed by 10 bases and J by 0 bases, leaving 14 bases between them. The germline V gene has CDR1 MNHNY and CDR2 SVGAGI (reference sequence). The CDR3 is 14 residues long. The receptor was derived from a person between 18 and 59 years old who received the Ad26.COV2.S COVID-19 vaccine or a placebo. The chain uses TRBV6-6 and TRBJ2-3; maybe TRBD2 (6 bases). Material: peripheral blood, obtained in a trial of Ad26.COV2.S vaccine versus placebo. Here the CDR3 DNA reads TGTGCCACCCTACGGCGGGAAAGCACAGATACGCAGTATTTT. It is translated as CATLRRESTDTQYF.